The 14 T cell receptor beta chains presented below share a single source sample, sequenced in a study of spatial heterogeneity in lung cancer. Study conclusions and caveats: Tumor mutation counts were tracked by expanded intratumoral alpha and beta TCR counts.

No antigen has been identified for these receptors. TCRdb re-called the 5' RACE reads through MiXCR, storing one row per CDR3 protein. The repertoire has roughly 4,100 distinct CDR3 sequences, under 8% of them found once; the top ten carry around a fifth. Time point defined: sample taken at primary tumor resection. The sample in question was lung tumor tissue, obtained at surgery. The receptors stem from a male donor with early-stage non-small cell lung cancer.

By share, this clonotype counts as medium-sized. The rearrangement joins TRBV14 to TRBJ2-7; 10 positions agree with TRBD2. This CDR3 is built from 15 residues. The germline CDR1 and CDR2 sequences are SGHDN and FVKESK. The V segment lost 6 bases and the J segment 2 bases; nucleotides outside the gene matches: 7. CDR3 sequence (DNA): TGTGCCAGCAGTTTCGGAGCGGGGGGGCCCTACGAGCAGTACTTC. Protein product: CASSFGAGGPYEQYF.

The V call is TRBV30, the J call TRBJ2-3; D ambiguous. Trimming removed 0 bases from V and 1 base from J, with 17 bases in between. Germline V lookup: CDR1 GTSNPN, CDR2 SVGIG (reference sequence). The CDR3 is 17 amino acids. CDR3 amino acids: CAWSVRLSLPRTDTQYF. As DNA, the CDR3 is TGTGCCTGGAGTGTACGTCTTTCCCTCCCGCGCACAGATACGCAGTATTTT.

Relative to its sample, this clonotype is medium-sized. The DNA for the CDR3 is TGTGCCAGCAGGATGGCTGCAAGTGGGGATGAGCAGTTCTTC. It translates to CASRMAASGDEQFF. V gene TRBV12-3 or TRBV12-4 combines with J gene TRBJ2-1; D is unresolved. There are 14 residues in the CDR3. V was clipped by 6 bases and J by 8 bases, with 17 bases between them.

There are a few counts of this clonotype. The chain carries TRBV5-4 and TRBJ1-1, with 10 bases identical to TRBD1. The V gene's germline CDR1 is SGHNT and CDR2 YYREEE (reference sequence). J lost 0 bases, V lost 0 bases, and 5 bases had no gene match. The CDR3 has 17 amino acids. The DNA for the CDR3 is TGTGCCAGCAGCTTGGGCGGGACAGGGGTAATGAACACTGAAGCTTTCTTT. Translation: CASSLGGTGVMNTEAFF.

The rearrangement joins TRBV12-3 or TRBV12-4 to TRBJ2-1; TRBD1 agrees at 9 bases. V was clipped by 7 bases and J by 4 bases; unmatched bases: 8. The CDR3 runs to 15 residues. The CDR3 loop reads CASTPGQGNYNEQFF. CDR3 sequence (DNA): TGTGCCAGCACCCCGGGACAGGGTAATTACAATGAGCAGTTCTTC.

This clonotype is deemed medium-sized. V usage is TRBV7-6 and J usage is TRBJ2-3; tentative D call: TRBD2 (6 bases). Germline-derived CDR1 and CDR2 are SGHVS and FNYEAQ. The CDR3 totals 16 residues. Trimming cost V 2 bases and J 3 bases, with 15 bases left between them. The CDR3 sequence is CASSLQGRGSTDTQYF. CDR3 DNA sequence: TGTGCCAGCAGCTTACAAGGGCGGGGTTCGACAGATACGCAGTATTTT.

Judged by abundance, this clonotype is medium-sized. This chain connects TRBV5-1 to TRBJ2-1; D unresolved. Trimming shortened V by 2 bases and J by 7 bases, and 13 bases separated the two germline ends. Germline loops: CDR1 SGHRS, CDR2 YFSETQ. CDR3 length: 14 amino acids. CDR3 amino acids: CASSFQELINEQFF. The CDR3 nucleotides are TGCGCCAGCAGCTTCCAGGAACTCATAAATGAGCAGTTCTTC.

This clonotype is judged medium-sized. This chain joins TRBV20-1 and TRBJ2-3; D call uncertain. V dropped 3 bases and J dropped 4 bases, with 8 bases sitting between them. The CDR3 runs to 12 residues. CDR1 DFQATT and CDR2 SNEGSKA come from the germline V gene (reference sequence). CDR3 DNA sequence: TGCAGTGCTAGGTGGGCAGCAGATACGCAGTATTTT. Translated, it gives CSARWAADTQYF.

The rearrangement joins TRBV10-3 to TRBJ1-5; TRBD1 matches 9 bases. The CDR3 runs 16 residues. CDR1 ENHRY and CDR2 SYGVKD come from the germline V gene. The junction had 9 bases not matched to a gene; V was cut back by 3 bases and J by 6 bases. This CDR3 is CAISDKGGTGTQPQHF. The CDR3 DNA reads as TGTGCCATCAGTGATAAGGGGGGGACAGGGACTCAGCCCCAGCATTTT.

Ten or more counts support this clonotype. The rearrangement uses TRBV27 and TRBJ1-3; D not resolved. The CDR3 is 13 residues long. The V gene lost 5 bases and the J gene lost 4 bases, with 9 bases spanning the gap. Germline V gives CDR1 MNHEY, CDR2 SMNVEV (reference sequence). In DNA form, the CDR3 reads TGTGCCAGCAGTACAAGATACGGAAACACCATATATTTT. It specifies CASSTRYGNTIYF.

The chain is built from TRBV7-2 and TRBJ2-1; 9 positions agree with TRBD2. The CDR3 runs 14 residues. Germline V gene data show CDR1 as SGHTA and CDR2 as FQGNSA. The ends lost 0 bases at V and 8 bases at J; junction bases unmatched: 2. The CDR3 DNA follows: TGTGCCAGCAGCTTAGCAGGGACTAGCTATGAGCAGTTCTTC. Its translation is CASSLAGTSYEQFF.

This clonotype was recorded at least ten times. The V call is TRBV5-4, the J call TRBJ2-5, with 7 nucleotides matching TRBD2. The CDR3 spans 16 residues. Germline CDR1 reads SGHNT; CDR2 reads YYREEE (reference sequence). The V segment lost 1 base and the J segment 4 bases; nucleotides outside the gene matches: 10. The CDR3 region has the DNA TGTGCCAGCAGCTTGAGCGGGGCTGGGAGGCGAGAGACCCAGTACTTC. As protein: CASSLSGAGRRETQYF.

This clonotype occurred a few times. J is TRBJ2-7 and V is TRBV2; D not resolved. The germline gives CDR1 SNHLY, CDR2 FYNNEI. The CDR3 runs 14 residues. V lost 6 bases, J lost 0 bases, and 12 bases lay in between. CDR3 sequence: CASRETVFSYEQYF. For the CDR3, the DNA is TGTGCCAGCAGGGAAACAGTGTTCTCCTACGAGCAGTACTTC.

V and J are TRBV7-9 and TRBJ2-1; D call uncertain. Per the germline V gene, CDR1 is SEHNR and CDR2 is FQNEAQ (reference sequence). V shed 1 base and J shed 8 bases, with 18 bases lying between them. The CDR3 is made up of 16 amino acids. CDR3 DNA: TGTGCCAGCAGCTTAGAGACGCCCGTTTGGATCGATGAGCAGTTCTTC. Protein product: CASSLETPVWIDEQFF.